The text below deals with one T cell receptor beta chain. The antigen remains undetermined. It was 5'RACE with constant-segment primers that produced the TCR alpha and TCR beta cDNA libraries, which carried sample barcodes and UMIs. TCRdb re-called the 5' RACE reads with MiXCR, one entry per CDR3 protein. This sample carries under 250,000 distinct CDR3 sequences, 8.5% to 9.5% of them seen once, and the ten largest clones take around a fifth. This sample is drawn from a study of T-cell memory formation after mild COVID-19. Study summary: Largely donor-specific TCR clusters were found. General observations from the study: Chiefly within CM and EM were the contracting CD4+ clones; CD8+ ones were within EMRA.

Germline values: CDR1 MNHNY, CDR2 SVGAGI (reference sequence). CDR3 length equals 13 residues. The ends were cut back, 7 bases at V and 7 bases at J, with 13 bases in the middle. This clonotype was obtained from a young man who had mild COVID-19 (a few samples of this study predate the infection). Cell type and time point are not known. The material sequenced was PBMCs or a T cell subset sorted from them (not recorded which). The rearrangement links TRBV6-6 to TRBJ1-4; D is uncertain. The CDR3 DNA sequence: TGTGCCAGCAACTCGAGGGCTGGTGAAAAACTGTTTTTT. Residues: CASNSRAGEKLFF.